The sequence of this T cell receptor (beta chain) was determined in a study of cytomegalovirus exposure and HLA in healthy donors. At the level of the study: T cells numbering approximately 170 million yielded 100 million to 120 million unique TCR beta sequences in an earlier analysis.

V dropped 4 bases and J dropped 4; count of bases not matched to a gene: 10. CDR1 is SGHNT and CDR2 is YYREEE in the germline V gene (reference sequence). CDR3 length equals 15 residues. This clone has a handful of counts. Its antigen remains unidentified. Study outcomes and limitations: Among TCR beta chains of equal frequency, HLA-associated ones were more clonally expanded in a later analysis.

PCR employed 60 Vbeta and 13 Jbeta primers. Clones were sequenced by immunoSEQ multiplex PCR, and TCRdb holds only the in-frame ones, with some missing. The sample has about 110,000 clones, 76% seen once. Material for sequencing was PBMCs. V is TRBV5-4 and J is TRBJ2-7; 8 bases are a match to TRBD2. The receptor was derived from a woman in her fifties or sixties in good health and CMV-seropositive. CDR3 DNA: TGTGCCAGCAGCCTTAAAACTAGCGGTGGGTACGAGCAGTACTTC. Amino acid sequence: CASSLKTSGGYEQYF.